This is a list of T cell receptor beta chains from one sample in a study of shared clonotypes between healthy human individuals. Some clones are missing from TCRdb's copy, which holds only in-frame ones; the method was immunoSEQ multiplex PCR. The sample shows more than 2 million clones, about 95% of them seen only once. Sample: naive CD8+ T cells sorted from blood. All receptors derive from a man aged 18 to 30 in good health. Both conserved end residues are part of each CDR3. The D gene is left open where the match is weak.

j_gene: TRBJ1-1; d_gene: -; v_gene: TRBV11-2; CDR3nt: TGTGCCAGCAGCTTAGGGACGGCCGGTGAAGCTTTCTTT; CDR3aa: CASSLGTAGEAFF
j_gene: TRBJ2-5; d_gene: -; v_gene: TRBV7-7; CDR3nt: TGTGCTAGCAGCTTCCGAAGCTCGGAGACCCAGTACTTC; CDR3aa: CASSFRSSETQYF
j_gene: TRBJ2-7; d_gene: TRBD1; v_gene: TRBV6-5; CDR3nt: TGTGCCAGCAGTTACGGGACAGGGGCGGACGAGCAGTACTTC; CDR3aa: CASSYGTGADEQYF
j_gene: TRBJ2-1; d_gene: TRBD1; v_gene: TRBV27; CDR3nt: TGTGCCAGCAGTTCCGTGGGGACAGGGTTCGATGAGCAGTTCTTC; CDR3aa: CASSSVGTGFDEQFF
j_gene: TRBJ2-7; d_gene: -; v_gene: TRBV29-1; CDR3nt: TGCAGCGTTGTTTCCGGGTACGAGCAGTACTTC; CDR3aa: CSVVSGYEQYF
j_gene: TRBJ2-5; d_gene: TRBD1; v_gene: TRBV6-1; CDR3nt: TGTGCCAGCAGTGCCCCCTGGACAGGAGAAGAGACCCAGTACTTC; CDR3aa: CASSAPWTGEETQYF
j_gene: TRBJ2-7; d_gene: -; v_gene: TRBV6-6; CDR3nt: TGTGCCAGCGGGCAGATTTTGTACGAGCAGTACTTC; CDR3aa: CASGQILYEQYF
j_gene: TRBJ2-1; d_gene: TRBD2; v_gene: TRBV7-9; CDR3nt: TGTGCCAGCAGCTCGCTAGGGGGACTAGCCCACAATGAGCAGTTCTTC; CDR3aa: CASSSLGGLAHNEQFF
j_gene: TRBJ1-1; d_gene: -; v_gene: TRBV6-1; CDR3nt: TGTGCCAGCAGACGGGGAACACCTATAGGGACTGAAGCTTTCTTT; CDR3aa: CASRRGTPIGTEAFF
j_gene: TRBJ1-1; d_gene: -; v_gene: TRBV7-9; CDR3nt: TGTGCCAGCAGCTTAGGGGACGAGAACACTGAAGCTTTCTTT; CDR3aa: CASSLGDENTEAFF
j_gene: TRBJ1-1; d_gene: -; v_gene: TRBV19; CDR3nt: TGTGCCAGTAGTATTGCAGGGATTGAAGCTTTCTTT; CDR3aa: CASSIAGIEAFF
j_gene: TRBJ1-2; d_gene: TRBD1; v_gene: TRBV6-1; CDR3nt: TGTGCCAGCAGTCCCCTGGGGACAGGGGTGGGCTACACCTTC; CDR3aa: CASSPLGTGVGYTF
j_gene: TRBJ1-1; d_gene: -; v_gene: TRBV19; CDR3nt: TGTGCCAGTATAATGGGCCCAGGGAACACTGAAGCTTTCTTT; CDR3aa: CASIMGPGNTEAFF
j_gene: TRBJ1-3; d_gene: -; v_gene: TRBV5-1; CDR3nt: TGCGCCAGCAGCCATACTCCGACAGACGAATTCTCTGGAAACACCATATATTTT; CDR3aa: CASSHTPTDEFSGNTIYF
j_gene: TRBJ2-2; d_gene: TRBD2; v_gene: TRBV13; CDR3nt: TGTGCCAGCAGCTTAGGGCTAGCGGGTGTCACCGGGGAGCTGTTTTTT; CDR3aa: CASSLGLAGVTGELFF
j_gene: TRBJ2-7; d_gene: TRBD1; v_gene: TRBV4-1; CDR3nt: TGCGCCAGCAGCCCCCGACAGGGGTCCTACGAGCAGTACTTC; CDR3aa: CASSPRQGSYEQYF
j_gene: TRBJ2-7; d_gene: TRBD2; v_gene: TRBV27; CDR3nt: TGTGCCAGCAGTTTGGTCCCGCCCCAGCGGGAGGGCCGCGACGAGCAGTACTTC; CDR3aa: CASSLVPPQREGRDEQYF